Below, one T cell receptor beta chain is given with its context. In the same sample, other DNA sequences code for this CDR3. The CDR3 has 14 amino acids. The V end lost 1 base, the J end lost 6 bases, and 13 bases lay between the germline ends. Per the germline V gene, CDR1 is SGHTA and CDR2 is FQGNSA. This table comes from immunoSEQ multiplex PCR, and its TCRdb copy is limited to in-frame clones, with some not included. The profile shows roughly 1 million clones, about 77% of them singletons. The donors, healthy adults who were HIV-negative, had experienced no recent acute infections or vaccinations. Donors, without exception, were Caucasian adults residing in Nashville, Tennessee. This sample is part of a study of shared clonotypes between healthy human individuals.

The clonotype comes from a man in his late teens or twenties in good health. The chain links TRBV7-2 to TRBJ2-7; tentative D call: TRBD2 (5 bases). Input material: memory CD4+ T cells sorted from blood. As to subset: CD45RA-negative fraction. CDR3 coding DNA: TGTGCCAGCAGCTTAGTCACGAGGGTCGGCGAGCAGTACTTC. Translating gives CASSLVTRVGEQYF.